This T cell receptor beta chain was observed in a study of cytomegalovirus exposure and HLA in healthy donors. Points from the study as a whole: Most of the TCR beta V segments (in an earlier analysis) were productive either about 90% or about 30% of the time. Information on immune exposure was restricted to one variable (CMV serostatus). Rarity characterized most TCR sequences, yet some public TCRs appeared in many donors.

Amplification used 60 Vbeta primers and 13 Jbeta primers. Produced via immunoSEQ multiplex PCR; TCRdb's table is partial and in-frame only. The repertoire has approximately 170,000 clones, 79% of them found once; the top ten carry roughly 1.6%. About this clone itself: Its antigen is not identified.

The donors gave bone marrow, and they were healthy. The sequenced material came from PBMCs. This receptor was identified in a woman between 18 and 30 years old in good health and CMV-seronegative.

CDR3 in DNA: TGTGCCAGCAGTGAGGTAGCCTGGGAGACCCAGTACTTC. Translating gives CASSEVAWETQYF. The chain employs TRBV2 and TRBJ2-5; D is ambiguous. The CDR3 has 13 residues. V was trimmed by 3 bases and J by 5 bases, leaving 10 bases between them. CDR1 is SNHLY and CDR2 is FYNNEI in the germline V gene.